This passage covers 17 T cell receptor beta chains from one sample sequenced in a study of cytomegalovirus exposure and HLA in healthy donors. With 60 Vbeta and 13 Jbeta primers, the PCR was carried out. Repertoires were generated with immunoSEQ multiplex PCR, while TCRdb's copy carries only in-frame clones and drops some. Of about 150,000 clones listed, roughly 80% are singletons. Material for sequencing was PBMCs. All receptors derive from a man aged 40-50 years in good health and CMV-seronegative.

This clone has just a few counts. This sequence joins TRBV6-6 and TRBJ2-7, with D perhaps TRBD1 (6 bases). Trimming left V 5 bases short and J 3 bases short, with 17 bases between. The length of the CDR3 is 15 residues. Germline lookup yields CDR1 MNHNY and CDR2 SVGAGI (reference sequence). The CDR3 is CASSHYAQGLYEQYF. The CDR3 DNA follows: TGTGCCAGCAGTCACTACGCTCAGGGGCTCTACGAGCAGTACTTC.

The V call is TRBV19, the J call TRBJ1-5; D uncertain. The germline CDR1 and CDR2 sequences are LNHDA and SQIVND (reference sequence). The CDR3 sequence is 15 residues long. The V gene lost 5 bases and the J gene lost 2 bases, with 13 bases spanning the gap. CDR3 in DNA: TGTGCCAGTAGTCAAACGGTTTCTGGCAATCAGCCCCAGCATTTT. Translating it yields CASSQTVSGNQPQHF.

This sequence joins TRBV11-3 and TRBJ2-5, with 8 bases lining up with TRBD2. With V trimmed by 1 base and J by 4 bases, 8 bases remained unmatched. The CDR3 consists of 16 residues. In germline, CDR1 is SGHNT, CDR2 YENEEA. CDR3 DNA sequence: TGTGCCAGCAGCTTAGGCGGGACTAGTATCGGAGAGACCCAGTACTTC. Translated: CASSLGGTSIGETQYF.

The DNA of the CDR3 is TGTGCCGCGCAGGGTTATAGCAATCAGCCCCAGCATTTT. Translated: CAAQGYSNQPQHF. V usage is TRBV30 and J usage is TRBJ1-5, with D maybe TRBD1 (5 bases). CDR3 length: 13 amino acids. The ends were cut back, 8 bases at V and 0 bases at J, with 11 bases in the middle. CDR1 and CDR2 from the germline V gene are GTSNPN and SVGIG (reference sequence).

This clone occurred a few times. Other DNA sequences in the sample encode the same CDR3. The chain uses TRBV9 and TRBJ1-1, with 8 bases identical to TRBD1. Germline CDR1 reads SGDLS; CDR2 reads YYNGEE. The length of the CDR3 is 15 residues. Trimming cost V 3 bases and J 0 bases; bases outside gene matches: 4. The CDR3 nucleotides are TGTGCCAGCAGCGACAGACAGGGGTTGAACACTGAAGCTTTCTTT. This encodes CASSDRQGLNTEAFF.

The J gene is TRBJ2-7, the V gene TRBV5-1, with D uncertain. Trimming cost V 4 bases and J 0 bases, with 14 bases left between them. Germline assignment: CDR1 SGHRS and CDR2 YFSETQ. This CDR3 region has 15 residues. This CDR3 reads CASSIATASSYEQYF. For the CDR3, the DNA is TGCGCCAGCAGCATAGCCACCGCCAGCTCCTACGAGCAGTACTTC.

The J gene is TRBJ2-1, the V gene TRBV6-1; 8 bases map to TRBD2. The CDR3 totals 15 residues. CDR1 MNHNS and CDR2 SASEGT come from the germline V gene. J was trimmed by 8 bases and V by 3 bases; bases with no gene match: 9. CDR3 in DNA: TGTGCCAGCAGTGATGCGGGGGGACCCCAACATGAGCAGTTCTTC. The encoded protein is CASSDAGGPQHEQFF.

A note on this clone: The sample holds other DNA sequences that translate to the same CDR3. In nucleotides, the CDR3 is TGCGCCAGCAGCGGGGGACAGGGAGTAGGGGAAAAACTGTTTTTT. Protein product: CASSGGQGVGEKLFF. This chain links TRBV5-1 with TRBJ1-4; 9 nucleotides match TRBD1. The CDR3 is 15 amino acids. V trimming: 4 bases; J trimming: 8 bases; junction bases outside the gene matches: 9. Germline V gene lookup returns CDR1 SGHRS and CDR2 YFSETQ.

CDR3 sequence reads: CASSARGGGGYTF. The CDR3 DNA reads as TGTGCCAGCAGCGCCCGCGGGGGGGGAGGCTACACCTTC. J is TRBJ1-2 and V is TRBV27, with D perhaps matching TRBD1 (5 bases). The CDR3 consists of 13 residues. V was trimmed by 6 bases and J by 8 bases, leaving 16 bases between them. The germline gives CDR1 MNHEY, CDR2 SMNVEV (reference sequence).

The sample holds one count of this clone. V usage is TRBV9 and J usage is TRBJ2-1, with D perhaps matching TRBD2 (6 bases). The ends were cut back, 3 bases at V and 4 bases at J, with 14 bases in the middle. Germline V gene lookup returns CDR1 SGDLS and CDR2 YYNGEE. The CDR3 extends over 15 amino acids. The CDR3, as DNA: TGTGCCAGCAGCGGCCGGGACTCGTCTTACAATGAGCAGTTCTTC. This encodes CASSGRDSSYNEQFF.

The rearrangement joins TRBV7-9 to TRBJ2-7; 7 nucleotides line up with TRBD1. Trimming at V came to 3 bases and at J to 2 bases, leaving 7 bases not matched to a gene. Germline V gives CDR1 SEHNR, CDR2 FQNEAQ (reference sequence). The CDR3 sequence is 15 residues long. CDR3 protein: CASSFVQGDAYEQYF. The CDR3 DNA reads TGTGCCAGCAGCTTCGTCCAGGGGGATGCCTACGAGCAGTACTTC.

This clone was observed once. This chain connects TRBV5-6 to TRBJ2-7, with D uncertain. Per germline, CDR1 SGHDT and CDR2 YYEEEE. There are 13 residues in the CDR3. Trimming left V 6 bases short and J 0 bases short, with 10 bases between. CDR3 sequence (DNA): TGTGCCAGCACCCTGGCAAGCTCCTACGAGCAGTACTTC. Translated: CASTLASSYEQYF.

The rearrangement links TRBV6-5 to TRBJ2-7; 8 bases line up with TRBD1. CDR3 length equals 14 residues. Germline values: CDR1 MNHEY, CDR2 SVGAGI. The trim removed 2 bases at V and 3 bases at J, leaving 3 bases unmatched. The CDR3 reads CASSYRDRIYEQYF. Written as DNA, the CDR3 is TGTGCCAGCAGTTACCGGGACAGGATCTACGAGCAGTACTTC.

CDR3 residues: CASSLLQGLQETQYF. In DNA form, the CDR3 reads TGTGCCAGCAGTTTACTCCAGGGGCTCCAAGAGACCCAGTACTTC. The gene calls are TRBV28 and TRBJ2-5, with D possibly being TRBD1 (6 bases). The CDR3 sequence is 15 residues long. Germline assignment: CDR1 MDHEN and CDR2 SYDVKM. V was trimmed by 2 bases and J by 1 base, leaving 11 bases between them.

This sequence joins TRBV11-3 and TRBJ2-3; no reliable D call. The CDR3 has 12 amino acids. CDR1 and CDR2 from the germline V gene are SGHNT and YENEEA. V shed 2 bases and J shed 2 bases, with 2 bases lying between them. CDR3 sequence: CASSLYTDTQYF. The CDR3 coding sequence is TGTGCCAGCAGCTTATACACAGATACGCAGTATTTT. Filled out from reference TRBV11-3 and TRBJ2-3, the complete variable domain reads EAGVVQSPRYKIIEKKQPVAFWCNPISGHNTLYWYLQNLGQGPELLIRYENEEAVDDSQLPKDRFSAERLKGVDSTLKIQPAELGDSAVYLCASSLYTDTQYFGPGTRLTVL.

Here the CDR3 reads CASSTGQMGVSGQYF. In DNA, the CDR3 is TGCGCCAGCAGCACGGGACAGATGGGGGTTAGCGGCCAGTACTTC. The chain combines TRBV5-1 with TRBJ2-5; tentatively, D is TRBD1 (7 bases). CDR3 length equals 15 residues. The germline V and J ends were trimmed by 4 bases and 10 bases, with 23 bases remaining between them. The germline CDR1 and CDR2 sequences are SGHRS and YFSETQ.

The chain uses TRBV5-4 and TRBJ1-5, with D unclear. The CDR3 is 14 amino acids. V dropped 0 bases and J dropped 1 base, with 5 bases sitting between them. The germline CDR1 and CDR2 sequences are SGHNT and YYREEE (reference sequence). The chain's CDR3 is CASSLAGSNQPQHF. As DNA, the CDR3 is TGTGCCAGCAGCTTGGCAGGAAGCAATCAGCCCCAGCATTTT.